Below, 2 T cell receptor beta chains from the same sample are listed, as sequenced in a study of T-cell memory formation after mild COVID-19. TCRdb recomputed calls from the 5' RACE reads with MiXCR, one row per CDR3 protein. This table holds under 250,000 distinct CDR3 sequences, just over 15% found once. What was sequenced was PBMCs or a T cell subset sorted from them (not recorded which). These receptors all stem from an adult woman who had mild COVID-19 (a few samples of this study predate the infection). Cell type and time point are not known.

This clonotype showed up just a few times. This chain connects TRBV10-2 to TRBJ2-7; a possible D gene is TRBD2 (6 bases). V was pared by 2 bases and J by 7 bases, with 12 bases between. CDR1 is WSHSY and CDR2 is SAAADI in the germline V gene. The CDR3 has 13 residues. CDR3 nucleotide sequence: TGCGCCAGCAGTGAGAGCCTAGCGCAAGAGCAGTACTTC. Translated, it gives CASSESLAQEQYF.

This clonotype was observed a few times. This rearrangement joins TRBV11-2 to TRBJ1-1; unclear D gene. The length of the CDR3 is 15 residues. Germline V lookup: CDR1 SGHAT, CDR2 FQNNGV. V lost 2 bases to trimming and J lost 1 base, with 11 bases between them. CDR3 in DNA: TGTGCCAGCAGCTTATTAGGAAATGGGAACACTGAAGCTTTCTTT. As protein: CASSLLGNGNTEAFF.